The 2 T cell receptor beta chains below all came from one sample that was sequenced in a study of T cell responses to AZD1222 COVID-19 vaccine. The table came from immunoSEQ multiplex PCR; TCRdb's copy has only in-frame clones and leaves some out. The table shows around 100,000 clones, with roughly 85% occurring only once. This material consisted of peripheral blood, taken on day 0 of AZD1222 vaccination. Receptor source: an adult in good health.

The rearrangement uses TRBV2 and TRBJ1-2, with 8 nucleotides matching TRBD1. With 1 base clipped from V and 8 bases from J, the junction kept 6 bases outside the gene matches. CDR3 length equals 14 residues. The germline CDR1 and CDR2 sequences are SNHLY and FYNNEI. CDR3 residues: CASSEGTGIGGYTF. In DNA, the CDR3 is TGTGCCAGCAGTGAAGGGACAGGGATTGGGGGCTACACCTTC.

This rearrangement joins TRBV14 to TRBJ1-1; D possibly corresponds to TRBD1 (5 bases). The ends were cut back, 4 bases at V and 9 bases at J, with 12 bases in the middle. The V gene's germline CDR1 is SGHDN and CDR2 FVKESK. This CDR3 has 12 residues. CDR3 residues: CASSLTGTQAFF. CDR3 nucleotide sequence: TGTGCCAGCAGCCTAACCGGGACGCAAGCTTTCTTT.